Listed below are T cell receptor beta chains from one sample, sequenced in a study of OX40 agonist ivuxolimab in advanced cancers. TCRdb's copy holds only in-frame clones and misses some; the assay was immunoSEQ multiplex PCR. The sample has approximately 44,000 clones; 80% are singletons. The sequenced sample was CD4+ or CD8+ T cells sorted from blood, obtained in a trial of the OX40 agonist ivuxolimab. These receptors originate from an adult with an advanced solid tumor such as melanoma, head and neck, liver or kidney cancer. Both conserved end residues are part of each CDR3. Size is omitted from some rows. Given values are once, few, many or a class for expanded clones.

v_gene	abundance	j_gene	CDR3aa
TRBV7-9	NA	TRBJ1-5	CASSPQGSNQPQHF
TRBV7-2	NA	TRBJ2-3	CASSLGARPDTQYF
TRBV7-7	NA	TRBJ2-6	CASSAGPGANVLTF
TRBV28	NA	TRBJ2-4	CASSLTGGTLFQYF
TRBV15	NA	TRBJ2-7	CATSRDMAVSSYEQYF
TRBV4-1	NA	TRBJ1-5	CASSQELTGANQPQHF
TRBV11-3	NA	TRBJ2-7	CASSLGRGSYEQYF
TRBV6-1	NA	TRBJ2-7	CASSEKWDSIFYEQYF
TRBV7-7	NA	TRBJ2-1	CASSPLAGGVHEQFF
TRBV2	NA	TRBJ2-3	CASKTGGGTDTQYF
TRBV18	NA	TRBJ2-1	CASSPPVAYNEQFF
TRBV7-7	NA	TRBJ2-1	CASSLTVGAEQFF
TRBV18	few	TRBJ2-7	CASSPPSSYEQYF
TRBV7-2	NA	TRBJ1-3	CASSPDRASGNTIYF
TRBV10-2	NA	TRBJ2-7	CASSESAGGPYEQYF
TRBV19	NA	TRBJ2-3	CASSIGAASTDTQYF
TRBV28	once	TRBJ1-4	CASSLRGDTQKNEKLFF
TRBV4-1	NA	TRBJ2-1	CASSHDPGGQFF
TRBV5-4	NA	TRBJ1-1	CASRGQPNTEAFF
TRBV5-1	NA	TRBJ1-2	CASSPAGSYGYTF
TRBV7-9	NA	TRBJ1-4	CASSVWRETNEKLFF
TRBV4-2	NA	TRBJ2-7	CASSQGQGQAYEQYF
TRBV4-1	medium-sized	TRBJ1-5	CASSQGVGAINQPQHF
TRBV2	NA	TRBJ1-1	CASSSESHTEAFF
TRBV4-3	once	TRBJ1-1	CASSQIGTGTTEAFF
TRBV2	NA	NA	CASTPRAGGSYEQYF
TRBV18	NA	TRBJ1-1	CASSPVLNTEAFF
TRBV7-2	NA	TRBJ2-2	CASSSRAGTGELFF
TRBV9	NA	TRBJ2-2	CASSVTTERAGELFF
TRBV7-2	NA	TRBJ2-2	CASLGQVNTGELFF
TRBV7-9	NA	TRBJ2-3	CASSPARSGVTDTQYF
TRBV11-2	NA	TRBJ2-1	CASSVLAGTSSYNEQFF
TRBV11-3	NA	TRBJ2-1	CASSLDGKPYNEQFF
TRBV5-6	NA	TRBJ2-1	CASSLGAGGGNEQFF
TRBV7-2	NA	TRBJ1-2	CASSQPGTPAHGYTF
TRBV7-2	once	TRBJ2-2	CASSPYGTGVAGELFF